This T cell receptor (beta chain) was obtained from a study of T cell repertoires in cytomegalovirus infection. About the research overall: It was the public TCR beta signatures that indicated both CMV infection and matching HLA type.

This clonotype was observed a few times. Its antigen is unidentified. TCRdb re-called the reads with MiXCR, one entry per CDR3 protein. The sample has roughly 340,000 distinct CDR3 sequences, 25% to 30% seen once. J was trimmed by 3 bases and V by 6 bases; bases with no gene match: 7. Per germline, CDR1 MNHNS and CDR2 SASEGT. The CDR3 has 15 amino acids. The V and J genes are TRBV6-1 and TRBJ2-7, with 11 positions matching TRBD1. The sample here was cultured PBMCs, taken from culture after CMV antigen stimulation. The clonotype comes from a human donor in good health (CMV status not recorded). Some clones in this sample may be carry-over from other donors' samples. Written as DNA, the CDR3 is TGTGCCAGCAGCTATGCCGGGACAGGGGGCTACGAGCAGTACTTC. Translation gives CASSYAGTGGYEQYF.